This T cell receptor (beta chain) emerged from a study of blood T cell repertoires in COVID-19. CDR3 length: 17 residues. The germline V gene encodes CDR1 SGDLS and CDR2 YYNGEE. V shed 0 bases and J shed 1 base, with 14 bases lying between them. The data were produced by immunoSEQ multiplex PCR, yet TCRdb's version contains in-frame clones alone and is incomplete. Of about 260,000 clones listed, about 87% are singletons. The material sequenced was peripheral blood. This TCR was sampled from a man in his sixties who had recovered from COVID-19. The rearrangement links TRBV9 to TRBJ2-4; D possibly corresponds to TRBD2 (6 bases). The CDR3 loop reads CASSVGRPSGAKNIQYF. The CDR3 nucleotides read TGTGCCAGCAGCGTAGGCCGCCCCAGCGGGGCCAAAAACATTCAGTACTTC.